One and the same sample provided the 17 T cell receptor beta chains below, sequenced in a study of post-analysis software for immune sequencing data. The study's findings and limits: Elevated frequency relative to controls characterized 4 or 5 TRBV segments in patients, TRBV5-6, TRBV5-1 and TRBV20-1 among them.

Included in the TCR beta cDNA libraries were unique molecular identifiers. TCRdb reanalysed the PCR reads using MiXCR and keeps one entry per CDR3 protein. The sample consists of almost 700,000 distinct CDR3 sequences, 55% to 70% of them appearing once. No antigens are known for them. What was sequenced was blood. The receptors stem from a girl aged 2 to 10 with multiple sclerosis.

Only one count was recorded for this clonotype. The rearrangement links TRBV9 to TRBJ1-5; D uncertain. Trimming took off 3 bases at V and 0 bases at J, with 4 bases between the two ends. This CDR3 contains 13 residues. Germline V CDR1 and CDR2: SGDLS, YYNGEE. The CDR3 DNA is TGTGCCAGCAGCGATGCTAGCAATCAGCCCCAGCATTTT. Its translation: CASSDASNQPQHF.

The CDR3 reads CASSLSHGGNTEAFF. CDR3 DNA: TGTGCCAGCAGTTTATCTCACGGAGGGAACACTGAAGCTTTCTTT. This chain uses TRBV27 with TRBJ1-1; D is ambiguous. This CDR3 spans 15 amino acids. The V gene lost 0 bases and the J gene lost 1 base, with 9 bases spanning the gap. Germline V gene lookup returns CDR1 MNHEY and CDR2 SMNVEV (reference sequence).

J is TRBJ2-3 and V is TRBV9; no definite D call. V was trimmed by 0 bases and J by 8 bases, leaving 19 bases between them. The CDR3 covers 16 residues. Per the germline V gene, CDR1 is SGDLS and CDR2 is YYNGEE. The CDR3 spells CASSVVPRSPAGTQYF. Written as DNA, the CDR3 is TGTGCCAGCAGCGTAGTTCCTAGGAGCCCAGCTGGTACGCAGTATTTT.

This chain connects TRBV6-2 or TRBV6-3 to TRBJ2-1, with a tentative D call TRBD2 (5 bases). This CDR3 is built from 15 residues. Per the germline V gene, CDR1 is MNHEY and CDR2 is SVGEGT. Trimming left V 6 bases short and J 0 bases short, with 12 bases between. The CDR3 is CASRSSGPSYNEQFF. For the CDR3, the DNA is TGTGCCAGCAGATCCAGCGGCCCCTCCTACAATGAGCAGTTCTTC.

The V gene is TRBV29-1, the J gene TRBJ2-5; D is possibly TRBD1 (6 bases). V lost 8 bases and J lost 4, with 11 bases in between. The germline CDR1 and CDR2 sequences are SQVTM and ANQGSEA. This CDR3 is 11 amino acids long. CDR3 nucleotide sequence: TGCAGCCTCTTAGGGGGAGAGACCCAGTACTTC. Translation gives CSLLGGETQYF.

This clonotype was detected many times. The J gene is TRBJ2-1, the V gene TRBV6-2 or TRBV6-3; D is ambiguous. Germline V gives CDR1 MNHEY, CDR2 SVGEGT. The V end was cut by 3 bases, the J end by 2 bases, with 5 bases between. This CDR3 is 13 amino acids long. CDR3 DNA sequence: TGTGCCAGCAGTTATGAGGCCTACAATGAGCAGTTCTTC. This sequence encodes CASSYEAYNEQFF.

The V gene is TRBV9, the J gene TRBJ2-3; TRBD2 agrees at 11 bases. The CDR3 is 16 residues long. With 2 bases clipped from V and 2 bases from J, the junction kept 4 bases outside the gene matches. CDR1 and CDR2 from the germline V gene are SGDLS and YYNGEE. CDR3 DNA: TGTGCCAGCAGCGTGCTAGCGGGAGGACTCACAGATACGCAGTATTTT. Amino acid sequence: CASSVLAGGLTDTQYF. Full variable domain (missing parts from reference TRBV9 and TRBJ2-3): DSGVTQTPKHLITATGQRVTLRCSPRSGDLSVYWYQQSLDQGLQFLIQYYNGEERAKGNILERFSAQQFPDLHSELNLSSLELGDSALYFCASSVLAGGLTDTQYFGPGTRLTVL.

The genes are TRBV29-1 and TRBJ2-4, with TRBD2 matching 10 bases. Germline V gene data show CDR1 as SQVTM and CDR2 as ANQGSEA. Trimming removed 4 bases from V and 6 bases from J; junction bases left unmatched: 3. The CDR3 consists of 13 residues. The CDR3 region is CSVGVAGGNIQYF. The CDR3 DNA is TGCAGCGTTGGAGTAGCGGGAGGAAACATTCAGTACTTC. Looking up the rest from reference TRBV29-1 and TRBJ2-4 gives the full variable domain: SAVISQKPSRDICQRGTSLTIQCQVDSQVTMMFWYRQQPGQSLTLIATANQGSEATYESGFVIDKFPISRPNLTFSTLTVSNMSPEDSSIYLCSVGVAGGNIQYFGAGTRLSVL.

The rearrangement links TRBV20-1 to TRBJ2-7; 7 nucleotides align to TRBD2. The junction had 11 bases not matched to a gene; V was cut back by 3 bases and J by 0 bases. The CDR3 is made up of 16 amino acids. Germline loops: CDR1 DFQATT, CDR2 SNEGSKA (reference sequence). Written as DNA, the CDR3 is TGCAGTGCTAGTGGAGTGGGCGGGGGAAGCTCCTACGAGCAGTACTTC. Translation gives CSASGVGGGSSYEQYF.

The CDR3 DNA reads as TGTGCCACAACCAGAAGGGCAGATACGCAGTATTTT. This codes for CATTRRADTQYF. The chain joins TRBV12-3 or TRBV12-4 to TRBJ2-3; no reliable D call. V was cut by 10 bases and J by 4 bases, with 12 bases left in between. The CDR3 consists of 12 residues.

The V gene is TRBV11-2, the J gene TRBJ2-1, with TRBD1 matching over 7 bases. Per germline, CDR1 SGHAT and CDR2 FQNNGV. This CDR3 contains 13 residues. Germline trimming cut 5 bases from V and 8 bases from J; bases unmatched to any gene: 6. CDR3 sequence (DNA): TGTGCCAGCAGCGGGGTAGGGGGCCATGAGCAGTTCTTC. Amino acid sequence: CASSGVGGHEQFF.

The chain recombines TRBV28 with TRBJ2-4; 11 nucleotides match TRBD2. CDR3 length: 18 amino acids. V shed 2 bases and J 0 bases; nucleotides not matched to a gene: 6. Germline-derived CDR1 and CDR2 are MDHEN and SYDVKM. CDR3 sequence (DNA): TGTGCCAGCAGTTTAACTAGCGGGAGAGCTATAGCCAAAAACATTCAGTACTTC. Its protein product is CASSLTSGRAIAKNIQYF.

The genes are TRBV29-1 and TRBJ2-3; 9 bases line up with TRBD1. In germline, CDR1 is SQVTM, CDR2 ANQGSEA. CDR3 length: 13 residues. Trimming took 5 bases from V and 6 from J; bases not matched to a gene: 6. CDR3 protein: CSVQGTGKDTQYF. DNA for the CDR3: TGCAGCGTTCAGGGGACAGGGAAGGATACGCAGTATTTT.

The rearrangement uses TRBV9 and TRBJ2-3; 9 nucleotides agree with TRBD1. Per the germline V gene, CDR1 is SGDLS and CDR2 is YYNGEE. CDR3 length: 15 residues. Trimming took 3 bases from V and 3 from J; bases not matched to a gene: 5. The CDR3 DNA reads TGTGCCAGCAGCGCCTCCGGGACAGGGACAGATACGCAGTATTTT. This gives the protein CASSASGTGTDTQYF.

The chain combines TRBV7-9 with TRBJ2-1; D is undetermined. Trimming left V 3 bases short and J 6 bases short, with 12 bases between. The CDR3 covers 14 residues. Germline loops: CDR1 SEHNR, CDR2 FQNEAQ (reference sequence). CDR3 in amino acids: CASSFDTLGNEQFF. The CDR3 DNA reads TGTGCCAGCAGCTTCGATACTCTCGGCAATGAGCAGTTCTTC.

The CDR3 DNA is TGTGCCATCAGTGATCCGGGACAGTCAACCGAGACCCAGTACTTC. Protein sequence: CAISDPGQSTETQYF. This rearrangement joins TRBV10-3 to TRBJ2-5; 7 nucleotides align to TRBD1. The germline V gene encodes CDR1 ENHRY and CDR2 SYGVKD. The CDR3 spans 15 residues. The V gene end was trimmed by 3 bases and the J gene end by 5 bases; junction bases not matched to a gene: 9.

The rearrangement uses TRBV5-1 and TRBJ2-1; a weak D match, TRBD2 (5 bases). The germline V gene encodes CDR1 SGHRS and CDR2 YFSETQ. The CDR3 contains 15 residues. V lost 0 bases and J 10 bases, leaving 17 bases between the germline ends. The chain's CDR3 is CASSLEVVKSGEQFF. The CDR3 nucleotides are TGCGCCAGCAGCTTGGAAGTGGTGAAGAGCGGCGAGCAGTTCTTC.